This section outlines one T cell receptor beta chain sequence together with its context. The data derive from a study of blood T cell repertoires in COVID-19. In the study overall: The cDNA or gDNA used as material had been derived from T cells, B-cell-depleted T cells, or PBMCs.

Data came from immunoSEQ multiplex PCR; TCRdb stores just in-frame clones and leaves some out. The profile shows more than 85,000 clones, 82% of them singletons. Trimming left V 1 base short and J 0 bases short, with 12 bases between. Germline assignment: CDR1 SGHRS and CDR2 YFSETQ. The CDR3 extends over 16 amino acids. The receptor's source is a man aged 80 or over with acute or convalescent COVID-19. V gene TRBV5-1 combines with J gene TRBJ2-3; a weak D match, TRBD2 (6 bases). The sequencing sample was made of peripheral blood. The CDR3 is CASSLNGAGSTDTQYF. The CDR3 DNA reads as TGCGCCAGCAGCTTGAATGGCGCGGGGAGCACAGATACGCAGTATTTT.